This T cell receptor (beta chain) comes out of a study of blood T cell repertoires in COVID-19. Study-level information: T cells, B-cell-depleted T cells, or PBMCs supplied cDNA or gDNA.

This table comes from immunoSEQ multiplex PCR, and its TCRdb copy is limited to in-frame clones, with some not included. The data hold roughly 200,000 clones, with 80% observed a single time. A few counts support this clone. This CDR3 has 13 residues. The germline gives CDR1 GTSNPN, CDR2 SVGIG (reference sequence). Trimming stripped 4 bases from V and 1 base from J, with 10 bases between. The clonotype comes from a man in his 60s with acute or convalescent COVID-19. This rearrangement joins TRBV30 to TRBJ1-1; no firm D call. The sequencing input was peripheral blood. CDR3 in amino acids: CAWTAQWNTEAFF. The CDR3 DNA reads TGTGCCTGGACTGCTCAGTGGAACACTGAAGCTTTCTTT.